The T cell receptor beta chain under discussion was sequenced for a study of cytomegalovirus exposure and HLA in healthy donors. Study overall: Genotyping showed roughly 81% of approximately 430 donors falling in the Caucasian-associated ancestry cluster. Whole-study results and caveats: Reported findings show TCR beta sequences accurately forecast HLA-A and HLA-B alleles in most subjects.

The study ran its PCR with 60 Vbeta and 13 Jbeta primers. Measured with immunoSEQ multiplex PCR; TCRdb has only the in-frame clones, and not every one. The sample has about 140,000 clones; approximately 80% are singletons. This clone turned up a few times. The antigen is unknown. V trimming: 5 bases; J trimming: 2 bases; junction bases outside the gene matches: 6. The germline V gene encodes CDR1 LNHDA and CDR2 SQIVND (reference sequence). The CDR3 has 15 amino acids. The chain uses TRBV19 and TRBJ2-5; TRBD1 aligns across 9 bases. The sequenced sample consisted of PBMCs. This sequence was found in a man aged 45-60 years in good health and CMV-seronegative. This CDR3 is CASSVTGQGQETQYF. The CDR3 bases are TGTGCCAGTAGTGTTACGGGACAGGGACAAGAGACCCAGTACTTC.